This T cell receptor (beta chain) was sequenced in a study of radiation and T cells in renal cell carcinoma. The study's findings and limits: No pretreatment tumor biopsies were available for baseline clonotypes.

Only in-frame clones appear in the TCRdb table, and some are missing; sequencing was by immunoSEQ multiplex PCR. Among 25,000 to 40,000 clones, approximately 81% were seen once, and the ten largest hold approximately 30%. CDR1 and CDR2 from the germline V gene are GTSNPN and SVGIG (reference sequence). This CDR3 has 15 amino acids. V shed 0 bases and J 7 bases; nucleotides not matched to a gene: 9. Time point defined: blood 4 weeks post-SBRT, at nephrectomy. As for treatment: 15 Gy SBRT to primary tumor, nephrectomy 4 weeks later. This renal cell carcinoma was of the clear cell type. This clone was seen a handful of times. Its cognate antigen is unknown.

This receptor was obtained from a man in his sixties with renal cell carcinoma. This specimen was blood, taken from a patient whose treatment included radiotherapy and nephrectomy. The chain uses TRBV30 and TRBJ1-5; 7 nucleotides match TRBD1. The CDR3 protein is CAWSVPVTGEQPQHF. CDR3 nucleotide sequence: TGTGCCTGGAGTGTACCTGTCACAGGGGAGCAGCCCCAGCATTTT.